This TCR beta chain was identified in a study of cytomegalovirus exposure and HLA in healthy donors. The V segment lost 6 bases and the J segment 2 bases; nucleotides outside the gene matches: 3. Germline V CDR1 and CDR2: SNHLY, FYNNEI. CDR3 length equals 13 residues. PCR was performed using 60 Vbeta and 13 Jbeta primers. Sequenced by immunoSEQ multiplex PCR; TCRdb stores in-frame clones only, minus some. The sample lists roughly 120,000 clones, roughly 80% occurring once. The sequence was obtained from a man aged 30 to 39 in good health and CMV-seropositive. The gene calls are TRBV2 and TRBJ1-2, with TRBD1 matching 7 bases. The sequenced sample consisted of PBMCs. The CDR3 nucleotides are TGTGCCAGCAGCGGGACAGAGAACTATGGCTACACCTTC. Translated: CASSGTENYGYTF.